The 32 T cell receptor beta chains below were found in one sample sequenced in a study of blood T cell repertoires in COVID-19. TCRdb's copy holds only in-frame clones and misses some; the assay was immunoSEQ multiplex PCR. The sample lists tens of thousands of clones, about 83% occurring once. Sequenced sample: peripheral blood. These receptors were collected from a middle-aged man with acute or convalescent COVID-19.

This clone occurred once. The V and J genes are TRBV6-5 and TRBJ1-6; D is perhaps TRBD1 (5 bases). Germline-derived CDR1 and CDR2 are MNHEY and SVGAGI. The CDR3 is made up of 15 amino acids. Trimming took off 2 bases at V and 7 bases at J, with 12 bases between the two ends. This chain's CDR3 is CASSYRGAKNSPLHF. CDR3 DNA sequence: TGTGCCAGCAGTTACAGGGGCGCTAAGAATTCACCCCTCCACTTT.

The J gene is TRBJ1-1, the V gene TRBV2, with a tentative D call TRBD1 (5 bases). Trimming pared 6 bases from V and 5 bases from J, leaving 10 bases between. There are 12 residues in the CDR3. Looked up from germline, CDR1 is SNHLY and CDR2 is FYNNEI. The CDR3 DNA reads TGTGCCAGCAGAGAGCAGGGAACTGAAGCTTTCTTT. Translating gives CASREQGTEAFF.

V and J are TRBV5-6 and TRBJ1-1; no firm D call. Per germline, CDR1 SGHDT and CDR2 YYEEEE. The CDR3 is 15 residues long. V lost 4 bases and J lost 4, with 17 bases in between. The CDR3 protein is CASSPWTRRATEAFF. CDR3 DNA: TGTGCCAGCAGCCCATGGACTCGGCGGGCCACTGAAGCTTTCTTT.

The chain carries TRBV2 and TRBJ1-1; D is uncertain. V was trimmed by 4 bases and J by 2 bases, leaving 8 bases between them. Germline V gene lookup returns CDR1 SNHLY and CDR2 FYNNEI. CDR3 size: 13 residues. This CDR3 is CASSVGGNTEAFF. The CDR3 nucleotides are TGTGCCAGCAGTGTCGGCGGAAACACTGAAGCTTTCTTT.

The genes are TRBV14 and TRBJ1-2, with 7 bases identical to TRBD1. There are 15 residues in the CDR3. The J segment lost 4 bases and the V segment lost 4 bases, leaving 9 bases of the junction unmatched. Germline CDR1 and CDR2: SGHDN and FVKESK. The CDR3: CASSPRQGVSYGYTF. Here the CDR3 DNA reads TGTGCCAGCAGCCCGAGACAGGGAGTCTCCTATGGCTACACCTTC.

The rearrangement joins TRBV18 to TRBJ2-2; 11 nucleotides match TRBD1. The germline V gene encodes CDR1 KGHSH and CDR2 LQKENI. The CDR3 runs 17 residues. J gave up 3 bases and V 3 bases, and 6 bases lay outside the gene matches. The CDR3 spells CASSPRTGGADTGELFF. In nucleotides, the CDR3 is TGTGCCAGCTCACCGCGGACAGGGGGCGCTGACACCGGGGAGCTGTTTTTT.

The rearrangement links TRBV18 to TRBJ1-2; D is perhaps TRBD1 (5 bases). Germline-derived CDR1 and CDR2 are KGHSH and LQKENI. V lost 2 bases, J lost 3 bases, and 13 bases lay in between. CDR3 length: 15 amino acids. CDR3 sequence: CASSPKEGRHYGYTF. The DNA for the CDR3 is TGTGCCAGCTCACCAAAGGAGGGGAGGCACTATGGCTACACCTTC.

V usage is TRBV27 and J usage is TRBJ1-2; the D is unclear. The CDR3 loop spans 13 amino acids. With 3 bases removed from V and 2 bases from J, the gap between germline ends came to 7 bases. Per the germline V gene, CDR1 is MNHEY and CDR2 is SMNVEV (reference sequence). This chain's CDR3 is CASSFGQNYGYTF. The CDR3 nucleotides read TGTGCCAGCAGTTTTGGGCAAAACTATGGCTACACCTTC.

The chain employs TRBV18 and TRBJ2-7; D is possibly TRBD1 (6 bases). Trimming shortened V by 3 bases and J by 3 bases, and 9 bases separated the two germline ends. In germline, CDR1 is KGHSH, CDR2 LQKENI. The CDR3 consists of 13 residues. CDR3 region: CASSPQDSYEQYV. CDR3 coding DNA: TGTGCCAGCTCACCCCAGGACAGCTACGAGCAGTACGTC.

The CDR3 loop reads CASTPTSGNNEQFF. The DNA of the CDR3 is TGTGCCAGCACCCCGACTAGCGGGAATAATGAGCAGTTCTTC. The genes are TRBV7-8 and TRBJ2-1; 11 bases map to TRBD2. V was pared by 7 bases and J by 7 bases, with 6 bases of the junction left unmatched. Germline lookup yields CDR1 SGHVS and CDR2 FQNEAQ. The CDR3 sequence is 14 residues long.

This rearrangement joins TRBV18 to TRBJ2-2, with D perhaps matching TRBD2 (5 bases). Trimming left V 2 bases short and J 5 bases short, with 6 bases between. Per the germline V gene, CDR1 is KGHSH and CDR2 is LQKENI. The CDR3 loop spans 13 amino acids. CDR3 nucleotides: TGTGCCAGCTCACCAGAGGGTACCGGGGAGCTGTTTTTT. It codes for CASSPEGTGELFF. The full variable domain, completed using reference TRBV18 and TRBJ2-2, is NAGVMQNPRHLVRRRGQEARLRCSPMKGHSHVYWYRQLPEEGLKFMVYLQKENIIDESGMPKERFSAEFPKEGPSILRIQQVVRGDSAAYFCASSPEGTGELFFGEGSRLTVL.

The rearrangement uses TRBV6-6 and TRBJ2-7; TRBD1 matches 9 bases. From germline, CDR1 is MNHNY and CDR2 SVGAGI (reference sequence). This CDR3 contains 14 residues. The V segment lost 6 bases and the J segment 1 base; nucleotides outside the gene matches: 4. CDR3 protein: CASRPGQGSYEQYV. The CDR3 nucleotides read TGTGCCAGCAGGCCGGGACAGGGTTCCTACGAGCAGTACGTC.

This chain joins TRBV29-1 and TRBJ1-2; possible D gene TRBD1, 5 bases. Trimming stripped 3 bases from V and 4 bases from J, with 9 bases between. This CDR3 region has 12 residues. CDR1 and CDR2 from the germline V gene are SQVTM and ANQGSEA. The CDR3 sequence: CSVDAQGYGYTF. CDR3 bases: TGCAGCGTTGACGCTCAGGGCTATGGCTACACCTTC.

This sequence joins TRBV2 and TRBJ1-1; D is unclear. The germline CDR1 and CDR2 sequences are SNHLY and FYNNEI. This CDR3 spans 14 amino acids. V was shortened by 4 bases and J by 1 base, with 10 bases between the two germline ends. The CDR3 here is CASSVTQSNTEAFF. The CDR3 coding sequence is TGTGCCAGCAGTGTAACACAGTCGAACACTGAAGCTTTCTTT.

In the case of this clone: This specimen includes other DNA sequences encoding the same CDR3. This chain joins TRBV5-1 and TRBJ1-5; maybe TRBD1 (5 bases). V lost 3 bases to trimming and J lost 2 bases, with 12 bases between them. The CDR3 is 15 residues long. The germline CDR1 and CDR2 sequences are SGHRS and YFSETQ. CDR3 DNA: TGCGCCAGCAGCTCCGACGGACAAGGCAATCAGCCCCAGCATTTT. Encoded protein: CASSSDGQGNQPQHF. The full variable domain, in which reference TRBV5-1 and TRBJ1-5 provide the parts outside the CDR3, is KAGVTQTPRYLIKTRGQQVTLSCSPISGHRSVSWYQQTPGQGLQFLFEYFSETQRNKGNFPGRFSGRQFSNSRSEMNVSTLELGDSALYLCASSSDGQGNQPQHFGDGTRLSIL.

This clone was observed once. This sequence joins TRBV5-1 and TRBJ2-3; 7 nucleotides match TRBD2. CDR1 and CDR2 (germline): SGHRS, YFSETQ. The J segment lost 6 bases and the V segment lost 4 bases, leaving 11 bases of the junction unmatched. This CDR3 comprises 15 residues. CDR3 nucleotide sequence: TGCGCCAGCAGCCCCGGCGGGGAGGGCCATGATACGCAGTATTTT. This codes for CASSPGGEGHDTQYF.

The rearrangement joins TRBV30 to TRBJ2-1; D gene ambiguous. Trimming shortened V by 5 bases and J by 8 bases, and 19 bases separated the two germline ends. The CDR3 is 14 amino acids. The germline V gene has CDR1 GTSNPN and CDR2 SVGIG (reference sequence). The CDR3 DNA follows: TGTGCCTGGGACCGAGGTGTTAGTTTCCATGAGCAGTTCTTC. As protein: CAWDRGVSFHEQFF.

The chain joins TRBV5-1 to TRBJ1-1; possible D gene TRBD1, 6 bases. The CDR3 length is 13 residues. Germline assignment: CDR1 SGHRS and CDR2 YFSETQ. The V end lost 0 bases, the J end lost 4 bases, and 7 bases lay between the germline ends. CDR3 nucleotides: TGCGCCAGCAGCTTGGTCAGGGGCACTGAAGCTTTCTTT. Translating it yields CASSLVRGTEAFF. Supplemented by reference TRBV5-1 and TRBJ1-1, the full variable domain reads KAGVTQTPRYLIKTRGQQVTLSCSPISGHRSVSWYQQTPGQGLQFLFEYFSETQRNKGNFPGRFSGRQFSNSRSEMNVSTLELGDSALYLCASSLVRGTEAFFGQGTRLTVV.

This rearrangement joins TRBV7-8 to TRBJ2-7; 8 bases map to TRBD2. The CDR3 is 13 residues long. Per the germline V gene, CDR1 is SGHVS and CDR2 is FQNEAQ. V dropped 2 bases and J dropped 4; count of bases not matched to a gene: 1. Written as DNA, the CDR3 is TGTGCCAGCAGCTTAACGGGAGGGTACGAGCAGTACTTC. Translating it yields CASSLTGGYEQYF.

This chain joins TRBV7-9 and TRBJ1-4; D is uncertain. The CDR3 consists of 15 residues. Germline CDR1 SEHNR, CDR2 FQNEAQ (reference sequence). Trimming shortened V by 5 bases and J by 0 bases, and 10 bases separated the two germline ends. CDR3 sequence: CASSPGDATNEKLFF. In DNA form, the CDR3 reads TGTGCCAGCAGCCCAGGCGATGCAACTAATGAAAAACTGTTTTTT.

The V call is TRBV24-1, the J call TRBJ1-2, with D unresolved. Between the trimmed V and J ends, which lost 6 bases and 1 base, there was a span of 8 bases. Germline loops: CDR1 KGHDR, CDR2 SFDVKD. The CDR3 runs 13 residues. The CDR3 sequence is CATSQEFNYGYTF. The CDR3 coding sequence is TGTGCCACCAGTCAAGAGTTTAACTATGGCTACACCTTC.

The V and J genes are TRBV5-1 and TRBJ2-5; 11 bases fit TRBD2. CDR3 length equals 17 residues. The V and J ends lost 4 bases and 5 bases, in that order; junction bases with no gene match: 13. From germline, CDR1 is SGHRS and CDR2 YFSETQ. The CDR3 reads CASSKNGLAGPEETQYF. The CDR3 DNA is TGCGCCAGCAGCAAGAATGGACTAGCGGGTCCGGAGGAGACCCAGTACTTC.

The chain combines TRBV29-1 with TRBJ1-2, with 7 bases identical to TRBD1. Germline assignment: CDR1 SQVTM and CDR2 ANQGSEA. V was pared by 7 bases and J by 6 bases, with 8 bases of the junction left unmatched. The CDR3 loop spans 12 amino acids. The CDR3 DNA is TGCAGCGCCTTGACAGGGATAGATGGCTACACCTTC. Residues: CSALTGIDGYTF.

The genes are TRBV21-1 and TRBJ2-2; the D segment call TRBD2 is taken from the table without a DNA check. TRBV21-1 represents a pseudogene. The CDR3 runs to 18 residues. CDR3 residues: CASSKDRLAGANTGELFF. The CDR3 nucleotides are TGTGCCAGCAGCAAAGACCGGCTAGCGGGAGCTAACACCGGGGAGCTGTTTTTT.

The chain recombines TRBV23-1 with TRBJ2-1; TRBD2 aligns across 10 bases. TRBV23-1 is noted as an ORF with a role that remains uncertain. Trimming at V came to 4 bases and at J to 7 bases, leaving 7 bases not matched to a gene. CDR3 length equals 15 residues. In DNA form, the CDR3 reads TGCGCCAGCAGTCGCAGCGGGAGGGAGTCAAATGAGCAGTTCTTC. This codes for CASSRSGRESNEQFF.

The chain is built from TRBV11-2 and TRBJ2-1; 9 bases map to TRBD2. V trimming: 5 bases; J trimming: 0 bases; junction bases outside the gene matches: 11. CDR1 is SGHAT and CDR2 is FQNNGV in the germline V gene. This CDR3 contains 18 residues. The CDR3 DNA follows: TGTGCCAGCAGCCGATCGAGAATGCGGGGGGGCTCCTACAATGAGCAGTTCTTC. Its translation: CASSRSRMRGGSYNEQFF.

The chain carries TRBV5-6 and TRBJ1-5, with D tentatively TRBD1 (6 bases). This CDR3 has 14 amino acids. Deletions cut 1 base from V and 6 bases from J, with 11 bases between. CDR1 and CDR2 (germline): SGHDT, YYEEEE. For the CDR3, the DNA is TGTGCCAGCAGCTTGAATGGGGGCTCTCAGCCCCAGCATTTT. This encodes CASSLNGGSQPQHF.

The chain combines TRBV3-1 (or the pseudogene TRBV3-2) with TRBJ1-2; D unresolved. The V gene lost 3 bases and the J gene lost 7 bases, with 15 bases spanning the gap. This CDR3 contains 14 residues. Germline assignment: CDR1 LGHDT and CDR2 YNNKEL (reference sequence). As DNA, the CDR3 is TGTGCCAGCAGCCAGTTCACGGGAGTAAGTGGCTACACCTTC. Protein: CASSQFTGVSGYTF.

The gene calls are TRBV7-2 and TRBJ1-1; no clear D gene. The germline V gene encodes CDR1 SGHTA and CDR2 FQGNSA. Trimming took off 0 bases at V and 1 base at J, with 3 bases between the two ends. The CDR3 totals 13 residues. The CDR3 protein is CASSLAQNTEAFF. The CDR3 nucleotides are TGTGCCAGCAGCTTAGCACAGAACACTGAAGCTTTCTTT.

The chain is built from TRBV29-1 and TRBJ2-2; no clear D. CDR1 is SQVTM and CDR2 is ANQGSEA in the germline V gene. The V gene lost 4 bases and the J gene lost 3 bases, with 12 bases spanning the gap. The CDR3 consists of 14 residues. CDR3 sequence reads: CSVVLSRYTGELFF. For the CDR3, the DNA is TGCAGCGTTGTGCTTTCTCGGTACACCGGGGAGCTGTTTTTT.

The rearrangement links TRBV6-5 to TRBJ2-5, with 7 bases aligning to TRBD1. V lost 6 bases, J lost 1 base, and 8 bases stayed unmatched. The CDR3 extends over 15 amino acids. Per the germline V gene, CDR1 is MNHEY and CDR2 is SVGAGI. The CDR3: CASRVWDSPQETQYF. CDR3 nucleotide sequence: TGTGCCAGCAGGGTTTGGGACAGCCCCCAAGAGACCCAGTACTTC.

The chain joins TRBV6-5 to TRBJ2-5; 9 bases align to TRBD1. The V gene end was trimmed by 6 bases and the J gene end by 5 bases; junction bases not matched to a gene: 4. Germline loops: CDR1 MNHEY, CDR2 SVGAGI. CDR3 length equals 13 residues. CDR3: CASSPGTGETQYF. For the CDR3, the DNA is TGTGCCAGCAGCCCCGGGACAGGGGAGACCCAGTACTTC.